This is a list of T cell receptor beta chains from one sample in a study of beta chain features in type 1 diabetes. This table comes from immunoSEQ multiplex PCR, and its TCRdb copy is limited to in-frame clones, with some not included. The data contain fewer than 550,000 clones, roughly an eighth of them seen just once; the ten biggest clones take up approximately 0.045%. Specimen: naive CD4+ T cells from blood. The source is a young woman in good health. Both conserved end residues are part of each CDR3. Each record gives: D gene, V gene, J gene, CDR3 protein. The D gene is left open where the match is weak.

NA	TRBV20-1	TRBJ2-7	CSARSGEQYF
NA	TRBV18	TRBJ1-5	CASSPYSDSNQPQHF
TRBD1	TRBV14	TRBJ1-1	CASSLIQGAWTAFF
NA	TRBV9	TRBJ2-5	CASSVAGGGKTQYF
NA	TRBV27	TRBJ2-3	CASSLQGRRARSDTQYF
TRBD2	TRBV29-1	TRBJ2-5	CSVEYSSGKGWTQYF
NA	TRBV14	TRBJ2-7	CASSLAVTYEQYF
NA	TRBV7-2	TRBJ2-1	CASSLFFQGEIDNEQFF
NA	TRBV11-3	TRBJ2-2	CASSTRAARVLFF
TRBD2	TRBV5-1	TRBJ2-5	CASGTSGGYQETQYF
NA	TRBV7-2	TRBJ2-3	CASSLGSAGQPSTDTQYF
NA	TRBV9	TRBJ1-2	CASSVRDRYTF
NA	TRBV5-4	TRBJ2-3	CASSLPDIFSTDTQYF